This entry lists 11 T cell receptor beta chains sequenced from one sample in a study of post-analysis software for immune sequencing data. Study outcomes and limitations: Five or six TRBV segments, TRBV5-6, TRBV5-1 and TRBV20-1 among them, were found more frequent in patients than controls.

Prepared TCR beta cDNA libraries contained unique molecular identifiers. Each CDR3 protein is one row after TCRdb ran MiXCR on the PCR reads. Among roughly 600,000 distinct CDR3 sequences, roughly 46% were seen once, and the ten largest hold roughly 1.7%. These receptors lack a known antigen. Sequenced material: blood. The receptors derive from a girl aged 10 to 17 with multiple sclerosis.

This clonotype was detected a few times. The chain has TRBV9 and TRBJ2-1, with TRBD2 matching 12 bases. The V gene's germline CDR1 is SGDLS and CDR2 YYNGEE. The CDR3 consists of 16 residues. J lost 2 bases, V lost 0 bases, and 0 bases had no gene match. Here the CDR3 reads CASSVGLAGAYNEQFF. CDR3 coding DNA: TGTGCCAGCAGCGTAGGACTAGCGGGGGCCTACAATGAGCAGTTCTTC. Complete variable domain (other parts from reference TRBV9 and TRBJ2-1): DSGVTQTPKHLITATGQRVTLRCSPRSGDLSVYWYQQSLDQGLQFLIQYYNGEERAKGNILERFSAQQFPDLHSELNLSSLELGDSALYFCASSVGLAGAYNEQFFGPGTRLTVL.

This clonotype was found a few times. The chain links TRBV2 to TRBJ2-1; D uncertain. Trimming cost V 2 bases and J 12 bases, with 8 bases left between them. The germline CDR1 and CDR2 sequences are SNHLY and FYNNEI. The CDR3 has 11 residues. CDR3 sequence reads: CASSERAVQFF. As DNA, the CDR3 is TGTGCCAGCAGTGAACGGGCAGTGCAGTTCTTC.

This clonotype was picked up a small number of times. This rearrangement joins TRBV5-5 to TRBJ2-1; D not certain. The CDR3 covers 13 residues. Trimming stripped 2 bases from V and 4 bases from J, with 7 bases between. The V gene's germline CDR1 is SGHKS and CDR2 YYEKEE (reference sequence). DNA for the CDR3: TGTGCCAGCAGCTTAGACGAATACAATGAGCAGTTCTTC. Encoded protein: CASSLDEYNEQFF. The whole variable domain, remainder taken from reference TRBV5-5 and TRBJ2-1, is DAGVTQSPTHLIKTRGQQVTLRCSPISGHKSVSWYQQVLGQGPQFIFQYYEKEERGRGNFPDRFSARQFPNYSSELNVNALLLGDSALYLCASSLDEYNEQFFGPGTRLTVL.

J is TRBJ2-7 and V is TRBV7-8; 11 positions match TRBD2. This CDR3 has 19 amino acids. V was pared by 2 bases and J by 0 bases, with 12 bases of the junction left unmatched. Per germline, CDR1 SGHVS and CDR2 FQNEAQ. The CDR3 DNA follows: TGTGCCAGCAGCTTACTCGGGACTAGCGGCTTCACGGGCTCCTACGAGCAGTACTTC. Translating it yields CASSLLGTSGFTGSYEQYF.

V usage is TRBV2 and J usage is TRBJ2-7; maybe TRBD1 (6 bases). The CDR3 sequence is 16 residues long. CDR1 is SNHLY, CDR2 FYNNEI, per germline. Trimming cost V 7 bases and J 5 bases, with 24 bases left between them. As DNA, the CDR3 is TGTGCCAGCAAAGACGCAGGCACTCAGGGGCGGGACGAGCAGTACTTC. Translating gives CASKDAGTQGRDEQYF.

V gene TRBV5-1 combines with J gene TRBJ2-7, with D maybe TRBD1 (5 bases). The J call may be wrong; the DNA end is better matched by TRBJ2-5. This CDR3 is built from 16 residues. Germline CDR1 reads SGHRS; CDR2 reads YFSETQ. The chain's CDR3 is CASSLVMTARGETQYF. CDR3 nucleotide sequence: TGCGCCAGCAGCTTGGTTATGACGGCTAGGGGAGAGACCCAGTACTTC.

This sequence joins TRBV2 and TRBJ2-4; D is unresolved. Germline CDR1 reads SNHLY; CDR2 reads FYNNEI. V lost 6 bases and J 0 bases, leaving 12 bases between the germline ends. The CDR3 is 15 amino acids. The chain's CDR3 is CASSRQVLAKNIQYF. In DNA, the CDR3 is TGTGCCAGCAGCCGACAAGTACTAGCCAAAAACATTCAGTACTTC.

The chain combines TRBV5-1 with TRBJ1-2, with D hard to call. Germline lookup yields CDR1 SGHRS and CDR2 YFSETQ. Between the trimmed V and J ends, which lost 3 bases and 2 bases, there was a span of 14 bases. CDR3 length equals 15 residues. CDR3: CASSSHPTANYGYTF. CDR3 DNA sequence: TGCGCCAGCAGCTCCCACCCAACAGCAAACTATGGCTACACCTTC.

This clonotype turned up a few times. The chain links TRBV3-1 to TRBJ2-7; tentatively, D is TRBD1 or TRBD2 (7 bases each). The J call could be wrong; TRBJ2-5 is a better fit for the DNA end. CDR1 is LGHDT and CDR2 is YNNKEL in the germline V gene (reference sequence). The CDR3 spans 17 residues. The CDR3 region is CASSQIRRGRGRETQYF. In DNA form, the CDR3 reads TGTGCCAGCAGCCAGATCCGGAGGGGGAGGGGGCGGGAGACCCAGTACTTC.

On this clonotype: One end of the junction does not line up with germline, which may come from a read error. The chain links TRBV12-3 or TRBV12-4 to TRBJ2-1, with D perhaps TRBD2 (6 bases). CDR3 length: 12 residues. CDR3 loop: CASRRREYEQFF. The DNA for the CDR3 is TGCGCCAGCAGACGACGGGAGTATGAGCAGTTCTTC.

The chain links TRBV19 to TRBJ2-1; 8 positions match TRBD1. V trimming: 6 bases; J trimming: 0 bases; junction bases outside the gene matches: 7. The CDR3 has 16 amino acids. Germline CDR1 LNHDA, CDR2 SQIVND (reference sequence). The DNA of the CDR3 is TGTGCCAGTAGGACAGGGGCCGTCTCCTCCTACAATGAGCAGTTCTTC. Amino acid sequence: CASRTGAVSSYNEQFF.